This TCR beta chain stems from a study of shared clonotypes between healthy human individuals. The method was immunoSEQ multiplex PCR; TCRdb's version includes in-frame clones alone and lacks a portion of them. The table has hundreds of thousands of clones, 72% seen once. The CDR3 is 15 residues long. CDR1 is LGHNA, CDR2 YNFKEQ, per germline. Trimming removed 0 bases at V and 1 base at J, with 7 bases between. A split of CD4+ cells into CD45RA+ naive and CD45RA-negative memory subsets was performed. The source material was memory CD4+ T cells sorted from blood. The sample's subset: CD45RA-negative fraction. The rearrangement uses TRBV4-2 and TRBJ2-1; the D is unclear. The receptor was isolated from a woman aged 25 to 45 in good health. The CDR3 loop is CASSQDPGSYNEQFF. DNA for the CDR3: TGTGCCAGCAGCCAAGATCCGGGTTCCTACAATGAGCAGTTCTTC.